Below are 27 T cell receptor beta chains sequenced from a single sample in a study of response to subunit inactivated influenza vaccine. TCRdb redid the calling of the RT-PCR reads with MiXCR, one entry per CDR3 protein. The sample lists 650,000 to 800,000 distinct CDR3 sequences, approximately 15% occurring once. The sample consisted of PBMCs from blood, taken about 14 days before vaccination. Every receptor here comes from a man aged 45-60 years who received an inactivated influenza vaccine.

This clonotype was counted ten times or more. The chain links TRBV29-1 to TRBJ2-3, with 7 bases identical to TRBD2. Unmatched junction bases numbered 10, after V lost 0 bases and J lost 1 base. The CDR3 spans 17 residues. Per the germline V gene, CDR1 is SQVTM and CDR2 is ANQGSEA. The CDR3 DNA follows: TGCAGCGTTGAAGATTTCTCGGGAGGCGGGGGCACAGATACGCAGTATTTT. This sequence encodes CSVEDFSGGGGTDTQYF.

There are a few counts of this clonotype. CDR3 region: CAISATPTSGNTGELFF. As DNA, the CDR3 is TGTGCCATCAGTGCCACCCCAACTAGCGGCAACACCGGGGAGCTGTTTTTT. The J gene is TRBJ2-2, the V gene TRBV10-3; the match to TRBD2 covers 8 bases. The CDR3 runs 17 residues. Germline CDR1 is ENHRY and CDR2 is SYGVKD. The junction had 9 bases not matched to a gene; V was cut back by 4 bases and J by 2 bases.

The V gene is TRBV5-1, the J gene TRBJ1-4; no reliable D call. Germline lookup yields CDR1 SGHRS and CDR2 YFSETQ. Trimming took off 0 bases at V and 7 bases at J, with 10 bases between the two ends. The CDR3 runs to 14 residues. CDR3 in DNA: TGCGCCAGCAGCTTGGATAACCCGCGTGAAAAACTGTTTTTT. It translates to CASSLDNPREKLFF. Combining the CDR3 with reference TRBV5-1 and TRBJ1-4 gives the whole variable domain KAGVTQTPRYLIKTRGQQVTLSCSPISGHRSVSWYQQTPGQGLQFLFEYFSETQRNKGNFPGRFSGRQFSNSRSEMNVSTLELGDSALYLCASSLDNPREKLFFGSGTQLSVL.

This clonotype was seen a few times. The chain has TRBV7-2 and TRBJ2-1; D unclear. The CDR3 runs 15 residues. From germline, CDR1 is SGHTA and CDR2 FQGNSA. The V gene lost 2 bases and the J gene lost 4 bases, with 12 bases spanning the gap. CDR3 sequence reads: CASSLSGYWYNEQFF. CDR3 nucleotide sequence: TGTGCCAGCAGCTTATCCGGCTACTGGTACAATGAGCAGTTCTTC. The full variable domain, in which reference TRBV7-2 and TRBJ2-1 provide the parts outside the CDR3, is GAGVSQSPSNKVTEKGKDVELRCDPISGHTALYWYRQSLGQGLEFLIYFQGNSAPDKSGLPSDRFSAERTGGSVSTLTIQRTQQEDSAVYLCASSLSGYWYNEQFFGPGTRLTVL.

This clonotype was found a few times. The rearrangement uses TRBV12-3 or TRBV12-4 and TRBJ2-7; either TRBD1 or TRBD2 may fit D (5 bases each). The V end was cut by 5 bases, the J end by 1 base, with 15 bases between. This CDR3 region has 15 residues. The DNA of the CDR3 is TGTGCCAGCAGTCATAGTACCGGGACGTCCTACGAGCAGTACTTC. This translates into CASSHSTGTSYEQYF.

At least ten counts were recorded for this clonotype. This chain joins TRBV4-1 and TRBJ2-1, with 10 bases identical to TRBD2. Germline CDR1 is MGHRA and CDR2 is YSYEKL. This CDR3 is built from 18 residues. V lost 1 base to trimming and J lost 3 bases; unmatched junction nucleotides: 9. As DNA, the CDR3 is TGCGCCAGCAGCCAAGGTTTCACTAGCGGGGAGTACTACAATGAGCAGTTCTTC. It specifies CASSQGFTSGEYYNEQFF.

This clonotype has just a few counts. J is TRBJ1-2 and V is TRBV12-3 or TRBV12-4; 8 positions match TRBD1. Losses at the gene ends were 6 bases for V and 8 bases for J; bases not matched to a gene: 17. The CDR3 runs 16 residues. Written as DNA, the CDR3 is TGTGCCAGCAGCCCTATCATGGGCAGGGGGCATCGGGGCTACACCTTC. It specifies CASSPIMGRGHRGYTF.

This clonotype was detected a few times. CDR3 sequence: CASSSGQGLRGYTF. DNA of the CDR3: TGTGCCAGCAGCTCAGGACAGGGGCTGCGTGGCTACACCTTC. The gene calls are TRBV7-2 and TRBJ1-2; 9 bases are a match to TRBD1. V was pared by 4 bases and J by 7 bases, with 7 bases of the junction left unmatched. This CDR3 contains 14 residues. CDR1 SGHTA and CDR2 FQGNSA come from the germline V gene.

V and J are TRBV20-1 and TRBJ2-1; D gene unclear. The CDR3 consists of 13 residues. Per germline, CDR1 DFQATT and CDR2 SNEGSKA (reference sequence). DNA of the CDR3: TGCAGCGCCCGTAAACGGGCCTACAATGAGCAGTTCTTC. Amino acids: CSARKRAYNEQFF.

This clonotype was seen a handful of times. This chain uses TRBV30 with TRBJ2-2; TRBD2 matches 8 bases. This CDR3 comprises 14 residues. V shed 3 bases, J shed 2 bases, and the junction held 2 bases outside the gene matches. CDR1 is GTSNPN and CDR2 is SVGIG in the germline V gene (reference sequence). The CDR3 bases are TGTGCCTGGAGCCGGGGGGGAAACACCGGGGAGCTGTTTTTT. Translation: CAWSRGGNTGELFF.

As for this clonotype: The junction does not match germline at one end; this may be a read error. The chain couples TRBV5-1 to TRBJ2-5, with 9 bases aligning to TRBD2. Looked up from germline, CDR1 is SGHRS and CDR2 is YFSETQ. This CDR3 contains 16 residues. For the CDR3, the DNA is TGCGGCAGCAGCTTGGCCCACAGCGGGGGGCAAGAGACCCAGTACTTC. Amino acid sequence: CGSSLAHSGGQETQYF.

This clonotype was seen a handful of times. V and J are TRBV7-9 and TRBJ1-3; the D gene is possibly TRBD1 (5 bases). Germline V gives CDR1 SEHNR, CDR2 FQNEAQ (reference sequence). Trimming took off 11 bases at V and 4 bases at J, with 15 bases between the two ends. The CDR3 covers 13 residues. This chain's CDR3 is CASQPGDGNTIYF. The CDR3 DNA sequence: TGTGCCTCCCAGCCGGGGGACGGAAACACCATATATTTT. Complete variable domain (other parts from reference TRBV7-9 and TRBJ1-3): DTGVSQNPRHKITKRGQNVTFRCDPISEHNRLYWYRQTLGQGPEFLTYFQNEAQLEKSRLLSDRFSAERPKGSFSTLEIQRTEQGDSAMYLCASQPGDGNTIYFGEGSWLTVV.

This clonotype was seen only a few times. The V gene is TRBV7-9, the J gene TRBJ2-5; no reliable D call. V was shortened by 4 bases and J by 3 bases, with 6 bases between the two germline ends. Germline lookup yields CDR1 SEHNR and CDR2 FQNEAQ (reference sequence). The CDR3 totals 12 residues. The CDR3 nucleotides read TGTGCCAGCAGCTCCGCTGAAGAGACCCAGTACTTC. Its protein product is CASSSAEETQYF.

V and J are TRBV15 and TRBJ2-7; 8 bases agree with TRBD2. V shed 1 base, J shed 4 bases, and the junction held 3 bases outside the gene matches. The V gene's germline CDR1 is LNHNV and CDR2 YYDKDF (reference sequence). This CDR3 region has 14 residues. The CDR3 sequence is CATSRGRGGYEQYF. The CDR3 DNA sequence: TGTGCCACCAGCAGAGGACGGGGGGGTTACGAGCAGTACTTC.

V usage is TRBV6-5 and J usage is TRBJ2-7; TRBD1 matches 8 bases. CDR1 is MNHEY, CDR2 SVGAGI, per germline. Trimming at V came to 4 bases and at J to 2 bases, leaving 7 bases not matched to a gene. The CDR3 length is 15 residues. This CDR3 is CASSSGDRGAYEQYF. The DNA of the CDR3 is TGTGCCAGCAGTTCAGGAGACAGGGGTGCCTACGAGCAGTACTTC.

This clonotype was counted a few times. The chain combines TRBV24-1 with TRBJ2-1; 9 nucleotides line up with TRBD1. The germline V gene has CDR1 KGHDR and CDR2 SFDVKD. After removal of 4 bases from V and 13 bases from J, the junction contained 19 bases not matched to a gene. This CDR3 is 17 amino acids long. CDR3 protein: CATSDRAGTGRTRGQFF. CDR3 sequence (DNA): TGTGCCACCAGTGACCGGGCCGGGACAGGGAGGACGCGGGGTCAGTTCTTC.

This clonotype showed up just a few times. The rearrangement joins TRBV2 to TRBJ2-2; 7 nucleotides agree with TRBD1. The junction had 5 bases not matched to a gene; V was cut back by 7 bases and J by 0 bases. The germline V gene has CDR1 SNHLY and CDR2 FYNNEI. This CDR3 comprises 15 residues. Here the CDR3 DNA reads TGTGCCAGCACTGACAGGGCACCGAACACCGGGGAGCTGTTTTTT. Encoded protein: CASTDRAPNTGELFF.

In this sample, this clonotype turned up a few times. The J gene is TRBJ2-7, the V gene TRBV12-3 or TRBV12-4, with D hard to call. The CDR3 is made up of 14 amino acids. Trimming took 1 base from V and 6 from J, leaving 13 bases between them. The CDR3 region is CASSLVGSNTEQYF. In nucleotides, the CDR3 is TGTGCCAGCAGTTTAGTCGGGTCGAATACCGAGCAGTACTTC.

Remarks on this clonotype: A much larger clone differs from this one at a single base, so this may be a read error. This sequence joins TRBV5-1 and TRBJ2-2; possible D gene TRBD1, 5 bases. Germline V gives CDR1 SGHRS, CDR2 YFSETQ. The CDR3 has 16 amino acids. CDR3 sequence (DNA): TGCGCCAGCGGCTTGGGGCCCTACGAAAACACCGGGGAGCTGTTTTTT. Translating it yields CASGLGPYENTGELFF.

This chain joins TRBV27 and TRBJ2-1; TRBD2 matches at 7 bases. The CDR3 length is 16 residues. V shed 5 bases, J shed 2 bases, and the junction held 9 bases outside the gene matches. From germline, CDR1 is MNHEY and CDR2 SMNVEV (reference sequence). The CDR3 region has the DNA TGTGCCAGCAGTCTCGTAGCGGGTCGGGCCTACAATGAGCAGTTCTTC. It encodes CASSLVAGRAYNEQFF.

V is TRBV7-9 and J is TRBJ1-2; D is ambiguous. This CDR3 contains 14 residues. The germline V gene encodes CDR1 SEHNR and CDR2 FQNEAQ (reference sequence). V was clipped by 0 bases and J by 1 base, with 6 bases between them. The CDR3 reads CASSLAASNYGYTF. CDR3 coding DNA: TGTGCCAGCAGCTTAGCGGCGAGTAACTATGGCTACACCTTC. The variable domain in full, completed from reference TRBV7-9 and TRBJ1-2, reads DTGVSQNPRHKITKRGQNVTFRCDPISEHNRLYWYRQTLGQGPEFLTYFQNEAQLEKSRLLSDRFSAERPKGSFSTLEIQRTEQGDSAMYLCASSLAASNYGYTFGSGTRLTVV.

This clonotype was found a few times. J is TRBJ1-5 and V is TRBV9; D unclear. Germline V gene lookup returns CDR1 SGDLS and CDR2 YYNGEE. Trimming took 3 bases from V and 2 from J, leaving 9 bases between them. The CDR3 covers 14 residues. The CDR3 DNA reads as TGTGCCAGCAGCGCCTCAGGTCGCAATCAGCCCCAGCATTTT. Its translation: CASSASGRNQPQHF.

For the CDR3, the DNA is TGTGCCAGCAGCCAAGAAAAATGGGAAAACTACGAGCAGTACTTC. Its translation is CASSQEKWENYEQYF. This chain uses TRBV4-2 with TRBJ2-7, with D unresolved. CDR1 LGHNA and CDR2 YNFKEQ come from the germline V gene. This CDR3 contains 15 residues. V was trimmed by 0 bases and J by 3 bases, leaving 12 bases between them.

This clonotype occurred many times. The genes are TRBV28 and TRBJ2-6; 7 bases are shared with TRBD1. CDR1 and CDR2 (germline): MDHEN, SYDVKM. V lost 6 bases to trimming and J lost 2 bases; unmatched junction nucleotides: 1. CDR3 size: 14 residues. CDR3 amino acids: CASRGTAGANVLTF. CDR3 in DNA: TGTGCCAGCAGAGGGACAGCTGGGGCCAACGTCCTGACTTTC.

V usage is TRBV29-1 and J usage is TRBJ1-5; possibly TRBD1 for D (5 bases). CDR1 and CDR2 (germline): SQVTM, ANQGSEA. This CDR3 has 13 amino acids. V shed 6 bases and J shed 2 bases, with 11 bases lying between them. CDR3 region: CSVLDTGNQPQHF. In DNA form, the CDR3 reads TGCAGCGTCCTGGACACCGGCAATCAGCCCCAGCATTTT.

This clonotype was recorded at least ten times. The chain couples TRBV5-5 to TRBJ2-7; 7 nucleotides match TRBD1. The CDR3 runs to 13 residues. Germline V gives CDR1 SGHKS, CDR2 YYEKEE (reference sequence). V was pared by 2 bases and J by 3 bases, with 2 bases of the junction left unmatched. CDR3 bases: TGTGCCAGCAGCTTACAGGGGAACTACGAGCAGTACTTC. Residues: CASSLQGNYEQYF.

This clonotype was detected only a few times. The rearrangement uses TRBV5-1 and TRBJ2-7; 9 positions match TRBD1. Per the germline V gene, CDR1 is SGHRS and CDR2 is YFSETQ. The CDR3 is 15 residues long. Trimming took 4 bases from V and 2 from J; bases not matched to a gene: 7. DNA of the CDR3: TGCGCCAGCAGCCCGGGGGACAGGGCCGCCTACGAGCAGTACTTC. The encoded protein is CASSPGDRAAYEQYF.